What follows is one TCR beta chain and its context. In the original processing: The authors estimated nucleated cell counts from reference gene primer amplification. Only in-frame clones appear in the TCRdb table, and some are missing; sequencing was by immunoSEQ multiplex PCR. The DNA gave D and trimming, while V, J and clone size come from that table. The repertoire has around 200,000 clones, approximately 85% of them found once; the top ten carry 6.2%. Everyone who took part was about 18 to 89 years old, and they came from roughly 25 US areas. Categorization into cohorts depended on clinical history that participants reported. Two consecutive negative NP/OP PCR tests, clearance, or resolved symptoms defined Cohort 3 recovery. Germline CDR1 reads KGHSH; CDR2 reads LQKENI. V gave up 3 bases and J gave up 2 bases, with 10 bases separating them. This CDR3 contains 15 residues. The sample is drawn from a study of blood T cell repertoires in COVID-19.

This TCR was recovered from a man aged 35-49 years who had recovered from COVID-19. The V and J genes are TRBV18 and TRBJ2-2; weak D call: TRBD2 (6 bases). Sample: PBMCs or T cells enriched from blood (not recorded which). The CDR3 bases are TGTGCCAGCTCACCTAGCGGTCGAAACACCGGGGAGCTGTTTTTT. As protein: CASSPSGRNTGELFF. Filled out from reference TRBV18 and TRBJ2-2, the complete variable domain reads NAGVMQNPRHLVRRRGQEARLRCSPMKGHSHVYWYRQLPEEGLKFMVYLQKENIIDESGMPKERFSAEFPKEGPSILRIQQVVRGDSAAYFCASSPSGRNTGELFFGEGSRLTVL.